These 17 T cell receptor beta chains were all obtained from the same sample, sequenced in a study of blood T cell repertoires in COVID-19. Sequencing used immunoSEQ multiplex PCR; TCRdb keeps in-frame clones, though not all of them. The sample has a few hundred thousand clones, 80% to 90% seen once. Material: PBMCs or T cells enriched from blood (not recorded which). The receptor set was obtained from a woman in her fifties or sixties who had been exposed to COVID-19.

The chain employs TRBV5-4 and TRBJ1-6; maybe TRBD1 (6 bases). The ends were cut back, 1 base at V and 9 bases at J, with 11 bases in the middle. Germline loops: CDR1 SGHNT, CDR2 YYREEE (reference sequence). The CDR3 has 14 residues. DNA of the CDR3: TGTGCCAGCAGCTTGTCAGGGGCGGTTTCACCCCTCCACTTT. Its translation is CASSLSGAVSPLHF.

The rearrangement joins TRBV7-3 to TRBJ1-3; D gene ambiguous. Germline V CDR1 and CDR2: SGHTA, FQGTGA. V was trimmed by 4 bases and J by 1 base, leaving 14 bases between them. The CDR3 totals 16 residues. CDR3 bases: TGTGCCAGCAGCTCCTCCTCAGGCGTATCTGGAAACACCATATATTTT. It specifies CASSSSSGVSGNTIYF.

The chain combines TRBV6-2 or TRBV6-3 with TRBJ1-4, with D perhaps matching TRBD1 (5 bases). Between the trimmed V and J ends, which lost 5 bases and 10 bases, there was a span of 11 bases. The CDR3 totals 12 residues. Germline V gene sequence: CDR1 MNHEY, CDR2 SVGEGT. CDR3 loop: CASSTTTGKLFF. Here the CDR3 DNA reads TGTGCCAGCAGTACTACTACAGGAAAACTGTTTTTT.

The chain combines TRBV7-2 with TRBJ2-4, with D possibly TRBD1 on 6 matching bases. Germline CDR1 is SGHTA and CDR2 is FQGNSA. Deletions cut 5 bases from V and 8 bases from J, with 13 bases between. CDR3 length equals 13 residues. CDR3 DNA: TGTGCCAGCAGCCCAGGACAGAGGGACATTCAGTACTTC. Protein: CASSPGQRDIQYF.

The V call is TRBV4-3, the J call TRBJ1-1; D gene unclear. CDR3 length equals 15 residues. Germline loops: CDR1 LGHNA, CDR2 YSLEER. With 0 bases removed from V and 1 base from J, the gap between germline ends came to 9 bases. Here the CDR3 reads CASSQDRSQNTEAFF. CDR3 nucleotides: TGCGCCAGCAGCCAAGATCGAAGCCAGAACACTGAAGCTTTCTTT.

This clone was detected ten times or more. J is TRBJ2-1 and V is TRBV11-2, with 15 bases that match TRBD2. Germline V gene lookup returns CDR1 SGHAT and CDR2 FQNNGV. This CDR3 contains 16 residues. V was pared by 4 bases and J by 6 bases, with 4 bases of the junction left unmatched. In DNA, the CDR3 is TGTGCCAGCAGCTCGCGGACTAGCGGGGGGGCCAATGAGCAGTTCTTC. Translating it yields CASSSRTSGGANEQFF. Based on the CDR3 plus reference TRBV11-2 and TRBJ2-1, the full variable domain is EAGVAQSPRYKIIEKRQSVAFWCNPISGHATLYWYQQILGQGPKLLIQFQNNGVVDDSQLPKDRFSAERLKGVDSTLKIQPAKLEDSAVYLCASSSRTSGGANEQFFGPGTRLTVL.

The J gene is TRBJ2-7, the V gene TRBV9; D might be TRBD2 (5 bases). CDR3 size: 11 residues. Trimming took off 4 bases at V and 5 bases at J, with 7 bases between the two ends. Germline CDR1 reads SGDLS; CDR2 reads YYNGEE. The CDR3 loop is CASSLGDEQYF. CDR3 DNA sequence: TGTGCCAGCAGCCTGGGAGACGAGCAGTACTTC.

CDR3 loop: CASSLDARVTEAFF. Here the CDR3 DNA reads TGTGCCAGCAGCTTAGATGCCAGGGTAACTGAAGCTTTCTTT. This rearrangement joins TRBV11-2 to TRBJ1-1; D is possibly TRBD1 (5 bases). Germline V CDR1 and CDR2: SGHAT, FQNNGV. The V gene lost 0 bases and the J gene lost 5 bases, with 10 bases spanning the gap. The CDR3 length is 14 residues.

This clone was seen once. This chain connects TRBV15 to TRBJ2-5, with D possibly TRBD2 on 7 matching bases. Germline loops: CDR1 LNHNV, CDR2 YYDKDF (reference sequence). The CDR3 is 15 residues long. With 3 bases removed from V and 5 bases from J, the gap between germline ends came to 16 bases. The CDR3 reads CATSRGRGTGETQYF. CDR3 bases: TGTGCCACCAGCAGGGGGAGGGGGACGGGGGAGACCCAGTACTTC.

In its sample, this clone was seen a few times. The chain couples TRBV29-1 to TRBJ2-7; D may be TRBD1 (6 bases). This CDR3 contains 12 residues. Germline V CDR1 and CDR2: SQVTM, ANQGSEA. V dropped 6 bases and J dropped 5 bases, with 14 bases sitting between them. The chain's CDR3 is CSVTGLGNEQYF. CDR3 coding DNA: TGCAGCGTCACAGGGCTCGGGAACGAGCAGTACTTC.

Notes on this clone: Since a much larger clone is just one base distant, this may be a read error. Other DNA sequences in the sample encode the same CDR3. The chain has TRBV7-2 and TRBJ1-2; TRBD1 agrees at 8 bases. The trim removed 5 bases at V and 2 bases at J, leaving 1 base unmatched. The CDR3 is made up of 13 amino acids. CDR1 is SGHTA, CDR2 FQGNSA, per germline. The CDR3 spells CASSRQGNYGYTF. The CDR3 DNA reads TGTGCCAGCAGCCGACAGGGGAACTATGGCTACACCTTC.

The V call is TRBV7-7, the J call TRBJ2-7; D is possibly TRBD2 (5 bases). Trimming removed 5 bases at V and 0 bases at J, with 14 bases between. Germline values: CDR1 SSHAT, CDR2 FNYEAQ (reference sequence). This CDR3 contains 15 residues. The CDR3 sequence is CASSPGREFSYEQYF. CDR3 in DNA: TGTGCCAGCAGCCCTGGACGGGAATTCTCCTACGAGCAGTACTTC.

The chain employs TRBV18 and TRBJ1-1; D remains unclear. V was shortened by 0 bases and J by 2 bases, with 7 bases between the two germline ends. The CDR3 totals 14 residues. Germline V gene sequence: CDR1 KGHSH, CDR2 LQKENI. This chain's CDR3 is CASSPPIENTEAFF. The CDR3 nucleotides read TGTGCCAGCTCACCACCGATAGAAAACACTGAAGCTTTCTTT. The entire variable domain, with the rest obtained from reference TRBV18 and TRBJ1-1, is as follows: NAGVMQNPRHLVRRRGQEARLRCSPMKGHSHVYWYRQLPEEGLKFMVYLQKENIIDESGMPKERFSAEFPKEGPSILRIQQVVRGDSAAYFCASSPPIENTEAFFGQGTRLTVV.

V is TRBV6-1 and J is TRBJ1-2; D gene uncertain. Germline V gene sequence: CDR1 MNHNS, CDR2 SASEGT. The CDR3 covers 15 residues. V lost 2 bases to trimming and J lost 0 bases, with 10 bases between them. The CDR3 DNA reads as TGTGCCAGCAGTGAATTCGCCGGAGCTAACTATGGCTACACCTTC. Translating gives CASSEFAGANYGYTF.

This clone was seen once. The chain carries TRBV7-6 and TRBJ2-5; 8 nucleotides align to TRBD1. The CDR3 runs to 15 residues. Germline CDR1 is SGHVS and CDR2 is FNYEAQ. The junction had 10 bases not matched to a gene; V was cut back by 5 bases and J by 5 bases. CDR3 nucleotide sequence: TGTGCCAGCAGCCCACAGGGGGTCCTAGGGGAGACCCAGTACTTC. The encoded protein is CASSPQGVLGETQYF.

The gene calls are TRBV6-1 and TRBJ2-2; 7 bases agree with TRBD1. The CDR3 spans 14 residues. The V segment lost 2 bases and the J segment 6 bases; nucleotides outside the gene matches: 3. The germline V gene has CDR1 MNHNS and CDR2 SASEGT. DNA of the CDR3: TGTGCCAGCAGTGAACAGGGGGTATCCGGGGAGCTGTTTTTT. This translates into CASSEQGVSGELFF.

The rearrangement joins TRBV7-2 to TRBJ1-5; D remains unclear. The length of the CDR3 is 14 residues. Germline CDR1 SGHTA, CDR2 FQGNSA. Trimming stripped 3 bases from V and 7 bases from J, with 13 bases between. The CDR3 is CASSLEPARQPQHF. CDR3 DNA: TGTGCCAGCAGCTTGGAACCGGCGCGGCAGCCCCAGCATTTT.